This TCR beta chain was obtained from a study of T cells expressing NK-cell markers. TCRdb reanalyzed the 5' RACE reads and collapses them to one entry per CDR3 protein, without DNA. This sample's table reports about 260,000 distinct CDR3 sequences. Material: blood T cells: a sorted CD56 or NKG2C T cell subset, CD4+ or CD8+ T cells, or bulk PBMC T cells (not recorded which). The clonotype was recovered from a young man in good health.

CDR3 loop: CASSIQAGVTGANVLTF. The chain joins TRBV11-2 to TRBJ2-6; no DNA is available, so the TRBD2 call from TCRdb remains unchecked. This CDR3 has 17 residues. Germline lookup yields CDR1 SGHAT and CDR2 FQNNGV. The variable domain in full, completed from reference TRBV11-2 and TRBJ2-6, reads EAGVAQSPRYKIIEKRQSVAFWCNPISGHATLYWYQQILGQGPKLLIQFQNNGVVDDSQLPKDRFSAERLKGVDSTLKIQPAKLEDSAVYLCASSIQAGVTGANVLTFGAGSRLTVL.